The 8 T cell receptor beta chains listed next were all sequenced from one sample in a study of blood T cell repertoires in COVID-19. Assay: immunoSEQ multiplex PCR; the TCRdb copy retains only in-frame clones and omits some. The table shows fewer than 250,000 clones, with roughly four fifths occurring only once. Sequencing used peripheral blood. These receptors came from a woman aged 70-85 years with acute or convalescent COVID-19.

The chain carries TRBV6-2 or TRBV6-3 and TRBJ2-1; D may be TRBD1 (6 bases). This CDR3 has 15 amino acids. Looked up from germline, CDR1 is MNHEY and CDR2 is SVGEGT. The V gene lost 2 bases and the J gene lost 5 bases, with 13 bases spanning the gap. The DNA of the CDR3 is TGTGCCAGCAGTTACCAGGCTAGGGGGAACAATGAGCAGTTCTTC. Its protein is CASSYQARGNNEQFF.

Points on this clone: The sample contains more than one DNA sequence encoding this CDR3. The chain employs TRBV5-1 and TRBJ2-3, with 8 bases identical to TRBD1. The CDR3 has 15 residues. Germline assignment: CDR1 SGHRS and CDR2 YFSETQ. The J segment lost 3 bases and the V segment lost 4 bases, leaving 7 bases of the junction unmatched. The CDR3 sequence: CASSKGQGGTDTQYF. The CDR3 DNA reads as TGCGCCAGCAGCAAAGGACAGGGAGGAACAGATACGCAGTATTTT. The whole variable domain, filled in from reference TRBV5-1 and TRBJ2-3, reads KAGVTQTPRYLIKTRGQQVTLSCSPISGHRSVSWYQQTPGQGLQFLFEYFSETQRNKGNFPGRFSGRQFSNSRSEMNVSTLELGDSALYLCASSKGQGGTDTQYFGPGTRLTVL.

The V gene is TRBV19, the J gene TRBJ1-5, with 11 bases aligning to TRBD1. This CDR3 has 18 amino acids. In germline, CDR1 is LNHDA, CDR2 SQIVND (reference sequence). Trimming took 6 bases from V and 5 from J; bases not matched to a gene: 15. In DNA, the CDR3 is TGTGCCAGTAGCCTCGGACAGGGGGCCGGGCTGTTCCATCAGCCCCAGCATTTT. It translates to CASSLGQGAGLFHQPQHF.

This chain links TRBV18 with TRBJ1-1; 7 nucleotides match TRBD1. Germline trimming cut 5 bases from V and 3 bases from J; bases unmatched to any gene: 6. The V gene's germline CDR1 is KGHSH and CDR2 LQKENI. The CDR3 is 14 amino acids. CDR3 amino acids: CASSLTGWDTEAFF. The CDR3 DNA reads as TGTGCCAGCTCATTGACAGGGTGGGACACTGAAGCTTTCTTT. Drawing the rest from reference TRBV18 and TRBJ1-1, the complete variable domain is NAGVMQNPRHLVRRRGQEARLRCSPMKGHSHVYWYRQLPEEGLKFMVYLQKENIIDESGMPKERFSAEFPKEGPSILRIQQVVRGDSAAYFCASSLTGWDTEAFFGQGTRLTVV.

This clone was found once. The chain recombines TRBV19 with TRBJ1-5, with a possible D match to TRBD1 (5 bases). V lost 7 bases, J lost 4 bases, and 14 bases lay in between. Germline CDR1 reads LNHDA; CDR2 reads SQIVND (reference sequence). This CDR3 spans 14 amino acids. CDR3 in amino acids: CASTFFGGNQPQHF. The CDR3 region has the DNA TGTGCCAGTACCTTCTTCGGGGGAAATCAGCCCCAGCATTTT. Together with reference TRBV19 and TRBJ1-5, the CDR3 gives the full variable domain: DGGITQSPKYLFRKEGQNVTLSCEQNLNHDAMYWYRQDPGQGLRLIYYSQIVNDFQKGDIAEGYSVSREKKESFPLTVTSAQKNPTAFYLCASTFFGGNQPQHFGDGTRLSIL.

This chain connects TRBV19 to TRBJ2-2, with 8 bases lining up with TRBD1. CDR1 is LNHDA and CDR2 is SQIVND in the germline V gene (reference sequence). The CDR3 consists of 15 residues. Trimming took 7 bases from V and 0 from J; bases not matched to a gene: 4. CDR3 loop: CASNPTGANTGELFF. Written as DNA, the CDR3 is TGTGCCAGTAACCCGACAGGGGCGAACACCGGGGAGCTGTTTTTT.

CDR3 DNA sequence: TGCGCCAGCAGCGTGGGACAGCCTCAGCGTCCGGACATTCAGTACTTC. It codes for CASSVGQPQRPDIQYF. The V call is TRBV5-1, the J call TRBJ2-4; 7 bases fit TRBD1. Losses at the gene ends were 4 bases for V and 8 bases for J; bases not matched to a gene: 15. Germline V gene sequence: CDR1 SGHRS, CDR2 YFSETQ. This CDR3 region has 16 residues.

The chain uses TRBV19 and TRBJ1-1; maybe TRBD1 (6 bases). Germline CDR1 is LNHDA and CDR2 is SQIVND (reference sequence). There are 13 residues in the CDR3. V was clipped by 9 bases and J by 1 base, with 12 bases between them. As DNA, the CDR3 is TGTGCCAGCCGGGACACCTGGAACACTGAAGCTTTCTTT. It yields the protein CASRDTWNTEAFF. The full variable domain, in which reference TRBV19 and TRBJ1-1 provide the parts outside the CDR3, is DGGITQSPKYLFRKEGQNVTLSCEQNLNHDAMYWYRQDPGQGLRLIYYSQIVNDFQKGDIAEGYSVSREKKESFPLTVTSAQKNPTAFYLCASRDTWNTEAFFGQGTRLTVV.